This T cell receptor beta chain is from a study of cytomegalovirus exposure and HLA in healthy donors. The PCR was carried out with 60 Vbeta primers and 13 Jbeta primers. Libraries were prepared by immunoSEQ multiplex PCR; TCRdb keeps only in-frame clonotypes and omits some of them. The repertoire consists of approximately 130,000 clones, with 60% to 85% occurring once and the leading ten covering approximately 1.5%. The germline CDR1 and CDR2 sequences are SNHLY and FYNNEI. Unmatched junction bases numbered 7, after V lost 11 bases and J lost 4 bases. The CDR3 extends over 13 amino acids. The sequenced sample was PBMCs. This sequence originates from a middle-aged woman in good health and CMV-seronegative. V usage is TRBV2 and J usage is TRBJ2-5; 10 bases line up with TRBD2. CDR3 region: CAGFSGGIETQYF. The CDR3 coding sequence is TGTGCCGGCTTTAGCGGGGGGATAGAGACCCAGTACTTC.